Below, 16 T cell receptor beta chains from the same sample are listed, as sequenced in a study of blood T cell repertoires in COVID-19. Generated by immunoSEQ multiplex PCR, the TCRdb table keeps only in-frame clones and is missing some. The sample lists 200,000 to 300,000 clones, about four fifths occurring once. Sequenced input: peripheral blood. The receptors were gathered from a woman between 70 and 85 years old with acute or convalescent COVID-19.

The rearrangement links TRBV18 to TRBJ1-4, with D maybe TRBD1 (6 bases). Per the germline V gene, CDR1 is KGHSH and CDR2 is LQKENI. V was cut by 2 bases and J by 4 bases, with 8 bases left in between. The CDR3 is 14 amino acids. The CDR3 DNA reads as TGTGCCAGCTCACCAGGGGGCGGTAATGAAAAACTGTTTTTT. Translation gives CASSPGGGNEKLFF.

The chain carries TRBV5-1 and TRBJ2-3; 12 nucleotides match TRBD2. Trimming removed 3 bases from V and 0 bases from J; junction bases left unmatched: 5. Germline CDR1 SGHRS, CDR2 YFSETQ. This CDR3 comprises 17 residues. In DNA, the CDR3 is TGCGCCAGCAGCTCAGGACTAGCGGGGAGTAGCACAGATACGCAGTATTTT. Translation gives CASSSGLAGSSTDTQYF.

The chain recombines TRBV7-9 with TRBJ1-5; TRBD1 might be the D (5 bases). Germline lookup yields CDR1 SEHNR and CDR2 FQNEAQ (reference sequence). Trimming cost V 5 bases and J 5 bases, with 10 bases left between them. The CDR3 is 13 amino acids. The CDR3 coding sequence is TGTGCCAGCAGCCCCGAAGGGGATCAGCCCCAGCATTTT. It yields the protein CASSPEGDQPQHF.

The rearrangement joins TRBV4-2 to TRBJ1-4; the match to TRBD1 covers 8 bases. CDR1 is LGHNA, CDR2 YNFKEQ, per germline. Trimming cost V 4 bases and J 5 bases; bases outside gene matches: 18. This CDR3 has 19 amino acids. The CDR3 sequence: CASSRRTGTGGKGNEKLFF. DNA of the CDR3: TGTGCCAGCAGCCGACGTACCGGGACAGGTGGAAAGGGGAATGAAAAACTGTTTTTT.

This clone was detected a few times. The V gene is TRBV28, the J gene TRBJ1-4; tentative D call: TRBD1 (5 bases). This CDR3 comprises 16 residues. CDR1 and CDR2 (germline): MDHEN, SYDVKM. V was cut by 2 bases and J by 5 bases, with 15 bases left in between. CDR3 bases: TGTGCCAGCAGTTTAGTTCCGGGGGTCGGGAATGAAAAACTGTTTTTT. Translated, it gives CASSLVPGVGNEKLFF.

This clone was seen once. The chain combines TRBV6-6 with TRBJ2-5, with 14 bases matching TRBD2. This CDR3 comprises 16 residues. Germline V gene lookup returns CDR1 MNHNY and CDR2 SVGAGI (reference sequence). Germline trimming cut 5 bases from V and 5 bases from J; bases unmatched to any gene: 7. The chain's CDR3 is CASSPRLAGGLETQYF. The DNA for the CDR3 is TGTGCCAGCAGTCCCAGACTAGCGGGGGGGCTGGAGACCCAGTACTTC.

V gene TRBV7-8 combines with J gene TRBJ2-3; 12 bases agree with TRBD2. CDR1 is SGHVS, CDR2 FQNEAQ, per germline. This CDR3 comprises 17 residues. J was trimmed by 0 bases and V by 5 bases; bases with no gene match: 6. The chain's CDR3 is CASSIGLAGRSTDTQYF. CDR3 nucleotides: TGTGCCAGCAGCATCGGACTAGCGGGGAGAAGCACAGATACGCAGTATTTT.

The chain uses TRBV7-9 and TRBJ1-1; no definite D call. Trimming pared 5 bases from V and 5 bases from J, leaving 6 bases between. The germline gives CDR1 SEHNR, CDR2 FQNEAQ (reference sequence). CDR3 length: 11 amino acids. This CDR3 is CASSRGTEAFF. Written as DNA, the CDR3 is TGTGCCAGCAGCCGCGGGACTGAAGCTTTCTTT.

This chain uses TRBV19 with TRBJ1-3; D is possibly TRBD1 (6 bases). The length of the CDR3 is 16 residues. Trimming removed 7 bases from V and 0 bases from J, with 16 bases in between. The germline V gene has CDR1 LNHDA and CDR2 SQIVND (reference sequence). The CDR3 DNA is TGTGCCAGTACCCCCTTGGACAGCTCCTCTGGAAACACCATATATTTT. Translated: CASTPLDSSSGNTIYF.

V gene TRBV7-7 combines with J gene TRBJ2-3, with 11 bases identical to TRBD2. J was trimmed by 0 bases and V by 4 bases; bases with no gene match: 0. The CDR3 is made up of 15 amino acids. Germline CDR1 and CDR2: SSHAT and FNYEAQ (reference sequence). This chain's CDR3 is CASSSSGGSTDTQYF. CDR3 DNA sequence: TGTGCCAGCAGCTCTAGCGGGGGGAGCACAGATACGCAGTATTTT.

V is TRBV19 and J is TRBJ2-2, with D maybe TRBD2 (6 bases). The CDR3 loop spans 14 amino acids. In germline, CDR1 is LNHDA, CDR2 SQIVND (reference sequence). Between the trimmed V and J ends, which lost 8 bases and 0 bases, there was a span of 10 bases. The CDR3 is CASGGLPNTGELFF. For the CDR3, the DNA is TGTGCCAGTGGGGGACTTCCGAACACCGGGGAGCTGTTTTTT.

The chain uses TRBV6-5 and TRBJ1-1, with D possibly being TRBD1 (5 bases). This CDR3 comprises 12 residues. Trimming removed 5 bases from V and 11 bases from J, with 15 bases in between. Germline V gene data show CDR1 as MNHEY and CDR2 as SVGAGI. The chain's CDR3 is CASSTRVPWAFF. The CDR3 DNA reads TGTGCCAGCAGTACCAGGGTCCCCTGGGCTTTCTTT.

V usage is TRBV11-2 and J usage is TRBJ2-3; TRBD1 might be the D (6 bases). The CDR3 covers 12 residues. Germline values: CDR1 SGHAT, CDR2 FQNNGV. Trimming shortened V by 5 bases and J by 5 bases, and 8 bases separated the two germline ends. As DNA, the CDR3 is TGTGCCAGCAGCCCCAGGGGAGATACGCAGTATTTT. Residues: CASSPRGDTQYF. Together with reference TRBV11-2 and TRBJ2-3, the CDR3 gives the full variable domain: EAGVAQSPRYKIIEKRQSVAFWCNPISGHATLYWYQQILGQGPKLLIQFQNNGVVDDSQLPKDRFSAERLKGVDSTLKIQPAKLEDSAVYLCASSPRGDTQYFGPGTRLTVL.

The chain combines TRBV7-9 with TRBJ2-4, with TRBD1 identical over 7 bases. CDR3 length equals 14 residues. Germline V CDR1 and CDR2: SEHNR, FQNEAQ (reference sequence). After removal of 5 bases from V and 8 bases from J, the junction contained 9 bases not matched to a gene. In DNA form, the CDR3 reads TGTGCCAGCAGCCGGATGACAGGGAGAGACATTCAGTACTTC. Residues: CASSRMTGRDIQYF.

This clone was detected a few times. This chain joins TRBV5-1 and TRBJ2-7; 8 nucleotides match TRBD1. This CDR3 has 14 amino acids. The junction had 3 bases not matched to a gene; V was cut back by 4 bases and J by 0 bases. CDR1 and CDR2 from the germline V gene are SGHRS and YFSETQ. CDR3 in amino acids: CASSGQGPSYEQYF. As DNA, the CDR3 is TGCGCCAGCAGCGGACAGGGTCCCTCCTACGAGCAGTACTTC. The entire variable domain, with the rest obtained from reference TRBV5-1 and TRBJ2-7, is as follows: KAGVTQTPRYLIKTRGQQVTLSCSPISGHRSVSWYQQTPGQGLQFLFEYFSETQRNKGNFPGRFSGRQFSNSRSEMNVSTLELGDSALYLCASSGQGPSYEQYFGPGTRLTVT.

The V gene is TRBV2, the J gene TRBJ1-1; D is unclear. The CDR3 consists of 12 residues. Germline CDR1 reads SNHLY; CDR2 reads FYNNEI. The V end was cut by 5 bases, the J end by 4 bases, with 8 bases between. The CDR3 sequence is CASSREGTEAFF. CDR3 in DNA: TGTGCCAGCAGTCGGGAAGGCACTGAAGCTTTCTTT.